Following are 25 T cell receptor beta chains from one sample sequenced in a study of identical twins. TCRdb processed the 5' RACE reads anew with MiXCR; each CDR3 protein has one entry. The sample lists roughly 350,000 distinct CDR3 sequences, 7% to 9.5% occurring once. Sequencing was carried out using naive T cells sorted from blood. The receptors derive from a woman in her 50s in good health.

This clonotype was observed a handful of times. The chain uses TRBV12-3 or TRBV12-4 and TRBJ2-2; D unclear. Trimming took 6 bases from V and 0 from J, leaving 5 bases between them. The CDR3 sequence is 13 residues long. As DNA, the CDR3 is TGTGCCAGCAGGTTCGCGAACACCGGGGAGCTGTTTTTT. Translation gives CASRFANTGELFF.

This chain connects TRBV29-1 to TRBJ1-2; TRBD1 is a possible D gene (5 bases). Germline lookup yields CDR1 SQVTM and CDR2 ANQGSEA. This CDR3 is 12 amino acids long. V lost 3 bases and J lost 2, with 7 bases in between. The CDR3 sequence is CSVEGQNYGYTF. CDR3 nucleotides: TGCAGCGTTGAGGGGCAAAACTATGGCTACACCTTC.

This clonotype has more than one count but fewer than ten. The chain employs TRBV6-6 and TRBJ2-7; 9 nucleotides align to TRBD2. V dropped 4 bases and J dropped 2; count of bases not matched to a gene: 6. The CDR3 extends over 15 amino acids. The germline gives CDR1 MNHNY, CDR2 SVGAGI (reference sequence). This chain's CDR3 is CASSSSAGGPYEQYF. DNA of the CDR3: TGTGCCAGCAGTTCATCAGCGGGAGGTCCCTACGAGCAGTACTTC.

This clonotype was counted only a few times. V gene TRBV20-1 combines with J gene TRBJ2-1; 13 positions agree with TRBD2. The CDR3 has 14 amino acids. Germline values: CDR1 DFQATT, CDR2 SNEGSKA (reference sequence). V was clipped by 6 bases and J by 9 bases; unmatched bases: 8. The CDR3 sequence: CSASGLAGRGEQFF. As DNA, the CDR3 is TGCAGTGCCTCGGGACTAGCGGGACGGGGTGAGCAGTTCTTC.

There are many counts of this clonotype. This chain links TRBV5-1 with TRBJ1-2; D remains ambiguous. V was shortened by 0 bases and J by 6 bases, with 9 bases between the two germline ends. The V gene's germline CDR1 is SGHRS and CDR2 YFSETQ. The CDR3 spans 13 residues. CDR3 sequence: CASSLETVHGYTF. The CDR3 region has the DNA TGCGCCAGCAGCTTGGAGACGGTACATGGCTACACCTTC. Combining the CDR3 with reference TRBV5-1 and TRBJ1-2 gives the whole variable domain KAGVTQTPRYLIKTRGQQVTLSCSPISGHRSVSWYQQTPGQGLQFLFEYFSETQRNKGNFPGRFSGRQFSNSRSEMNVSTLELGDSALYLCASSLETVHGYTFGSGTRLTVV.

The chain links TRBV5-1 to TRBJ2-2, with TRBD1 as a possible D gene (6 bases). V was trimmed by 5 bases and J by 8 bases, leaving 19 bases between them. The CDR3 spans 15 residues. CDR1 is SGHRS and CDR2 is YFSETQ in the germline V gene. CDR3 sequence reads: CASRPEAGVQGELFF. The CDR3 bases are TGCGCCAGCAGACCCGAGGCAGGGGTTCAAGGGGAGCTGTTTTTT.

The chain combines TRBV5-5 with TRBJ2-5; tentatively, D is TRBD1 (6 bases). Trimming left V 5 bases short and J 5 bases short, with 19 bases between. This CDR3 contains 15 residues. Germline CDR1 SGHKS, CDR2 YYEKEE (reference sequence). The CDR3 sequence is CASSIQGRAVETQYF. The CDR3 DNA reads as TGTGCCAGCAGTATACAGGGACGAGCTGTGGAGACCCAGTACTTC.

This clonotype has ten or more counts. The genes are TRBV10-1 and TRBJ2-1; 11 nucleotides align to TRBD2. Germline CDR1 is WNHNN and CDR2 is SYGVQD (reference sequence). Germline trimming cut 5 bases from V and 0 bases from J; bases unmatched to any gene: 3. The CDR3 is 16 amino acids. The CDR3 here is CASSPTSGSSYNEQFF. CDR3 DNA: TGCGCCAGCAGTCCTACTAGCGGGAGCTCCTACAATGAGCAGTTCTTC.

This clonotype has a handful of counts. The J gene is TRBJ2-1, the V gene TRBV12-3 or TRBV12-4, with TRBD2 matching 9 bases. CDR3 length: 16 amino acids. Trimming took 6 bases from V and 1 from J; bases not matched to a gene: 7. The CDR3 DNA is TGTGCCAGCAGCATAGCGGGAGTAGGGTCCTACAATGAGCAGTTCTTC. It translates to CASSIAGVGSYNEQFF.

This clonotype was seen repeatedly, ten times or more. The chain recombines TRBV4-1 with TRBJ2-7; TRBD2 agrees at 16 bases. The germline gives CDR1 MGHRA, CDR2 YSYEKL. The CDR3 totals 14 residues. V shed 9 bases, J shed 4 bases, and the junction held 3 bases outside the gene matches. The CDR3, as DNA: TGCGCCAGTAGGGGACTAGCGGGAGGGTACGAGCAGTACTTC. Its protein product is CASRGLAGGYEQYF.

This clonotype has a count of ten or more. The chain links TRBV6-5 to TRBJ2-6, with D possibly matching TRBD2 (6 bases). There are 15 residues in the CDR3. Trimming left V 6 bases short and J 4 bases short, with 13 bases between. The germline gives CDR1 MNHEY, CDR2 SVGAGI. The CDR3 DNA follows: TGTGCCAGCAGCCTTGGGACTTCGGGGGCCAACGTCCTGACTTTC. Encoded protein: CASSLGTSGANVLTF.

This clonotype was seen a handful of times. The chain employs TRBV29-1 and TRBJ2-7, with a possible D match to TRBD2 (6 bases). Deletions cut 4 bases from V and 8 bases from J, with 9 bases between. The CDR3 spans 10 residues. The germline V gene has CDR1 SQVTM and CDR2 ANQGSEA. The CDR3 here is CSVVLAKQYF. As DNA, the CDR3 is TGCAGCGTTGTACTAGCCAAGCAGTACTTC.

This clonotype has only a few counts. The chain combines TRBV3-1 with TRBJ2-1; 8 nucleotides align to TRBD2. This CDR3 contains 15 residues. CDR1 is LGHDT and CDR2 is YNNKEL in the germline V gene (reference sequence). Losses at the gene ends were 4 bases for V and 9 bases for J; bases not matched to a gene: 11. The CDR3 protein is CASSLRAGVTVEQFF. CDR3 nucleotide sequence: TGTGCCAGCAGCCTTAGAGCGGGAGTTACGGTTGAGCAGTTCTTC.

This clonotype was seen many times. The genes are TRBV20-1 and TRBJ1-3; 8 bases are a match to TRBD1. CDR3 length: 14 residues. J gave up 3 bases and V 3 bases, and 4 bases lay outside the gene matches. CDR1 is DFQATT, CDR2 SNEGSKA, per germline (reference sequence). The CDR3 region is CSARRTGLGNTIYF. CDR3 DNA: TGCAGTGCTAGGCGGACAGGGCTTGGAAACACCATATATTTT.

The table lists this clonotype with many counts. The chain joins TRBV14 to TRBJ2-3; D is uncertain. The CDR3 has 14 residues. Trimming removed 6 bases at V and 3 bases at J, with 13 bases between. Per the germline V gene, CDR1 is SGHDN and CDR2 is FVKESK. DNA for the CDR3: TGTGCCAGCAGTCGATTCGTGGGTACAGATACGCAGTATTTT. This gives the protein CASSRFVGTDTQYF.

The gene calls are TRBV28 and TRBJ2-7; tentative D call: TRBD2 (5 bases). Per germline, CDR1 MDHEN and CDR2 SYDVKM. V dropped 4 bases and J dropped 10 bases, with 14 bases sitting between them. This CDR3 has 12 amino acids. Here the CDR3 DNA reads TGTGCCAGCAGTTCCGGGGTGCAGAGTCAGTACTTC. Translated: CASSSGVQSQYF.

This clonotype was found many times. The chain recombines TRBV5-6 with TRBJ2-1; 10 nucleotides agree with TRBD2. CDR3 length equals 14 residues. CDR1 is SGHDT, CDR2 YYEEEE, per germline. The V gene end was trimmed by 2 bases and the J gene end by 7 bases; junction bases not matched to a gene: 3. Here the CDR3 reads CASSFLAGANEQFF. In nucleotides, the CDR3 is TGTGCCAGCAGCTTTCTAGCGGGAGCAAATGAGCAGTTCTTC.

This chain links TRBV14 with TRBJ2-1; 8 nucleotides align to TRBD2. The CDR3 is 15 residues long. The V gene end was trimmed by 1 base and the J gene end by 13 bases; junction bases not matched to a gene: 12. Looked up from germline, CDR1 is SGHDN and CDR2 is FVKESK. The CDR3 bases are TGTGCCAGCAGCCAAGGGGGACTAGGTCGGCGGGGACAGTTCTTC. This translates into CASSQGGLGRRGQFF.

Regarding this clonotype: Mismatch with germline at one junction end may stem from a read error. The chain is built from TRBV3-1 and TRBJ2-1, with a weak D call TRBD2 (7 bases). Germline V gene lookup returns CDR1 LGHDT and CDR2 YNNKEL (reference sequence). The CDR3 runs 11 residues. The CDR3 protein is CASSQGAGVVF. In nucleotides, the CDR3 is TGTGCCAGCAGCCAGGGGGCGGGAGTGGTCTTC.

There are a few counts of this clonotype. The genes are TRBV10-3 and TRBJ1-2, with TRBD1 matching 10 bases. The germline CDR1 and CDR2 sequences are ENHRY and SYGVKD. V was clipped by 0 bases and J by 4 bases; unmatched bases: 2. The CDR3 totals 15 residues. CDR3 protein: CAISESRTGGYGYTF. The CDR3 DNA reads as TGTGCCATCAGTGAGTCGAGGACAGGGGGCTATGGCTACACCTTC.

This clonotype turned up a few times. The chain recombines TRBV20-1 with TRBJ2-7; 10 bases match TRBD1. The V and J ends lost 6 bases and 3 bases, in that order; junction bases with no gene match: 8. The CDR3 covers 14 residues. Per the germline V gene, CDR1 is DFQATT and CDR2 is SNEGSKA (reference sequence). CDR3 amino acids: CSALRDRGFYEQYF. The CDR3 DNA reads as TGCAGTGCACTCCGGGACAGGGGTTTCTACGAGCAGTACTTC.

This chain uses TRBV5-1 with TRBJ2-7; the D gene is possibly TRBD1 (5 bases). Per germline, CDR1 SGHRS and CDR2 YFSETQ. The CDR3 spans 13 residues. With 0 bases removed from V and 5 bases from J, the gap between germline ends came to 9 bases. CDR3 amino acids: CASSLAQGNEQYV. The CDR3 nucleotides are TGCGCCAGCAGCTTGGCCCAGGGCAACGAGCAGTACGTC.

V usage is TRBV20-1 and J usage is TRBJ2-5, with 8 bases matching TRBD2. The CDR3 loop spans 14 amino acids. V dropped 4 bases and J dropped 3; count of bases not matched to a gene: 7. The germline V gene has CDR1 DFQATT and CDR2 SNEGSKA (reference sequence). CDR3 in amino acids: CSATPLTSEETQYF. Here the CDR3 DNA reads TGCAGTGCTACGCCCCTGACTAGCGAAGAGACCCAGTACTTC.

This sequence joins TRBV6-5 and TRBJ2-2, with D perhaps matching TRBD1 or TRBD2 (5 bases each). The V gene's germline CDR1 is MNHEY and CDR2 SVGAGI. There are 14 residues in the CDR3. With 5 bases removed from V and 7 bases from J, the gap between germline ends came to 14 bases. Here the CDR3 DNA reads TGTGCCAGCAGTGAGCGGACGGGGCACGGGGAGCTGTTTTTT. The encoded protein is CASSERTGHGELFF.

V and J are TRBV12-3 or TRBV12-4 and TRBJ2-1, with a tentative D call TRBD2 (6 bases). V gave up 6 bases and J gave up 4 bases, with 16 bases separating them. The CDR3 is 15 residues long. The CDR3 loop reads CASSPSGTPYNEQFF. CDR3 nucleotide sequence: TGTGCCAGCAGCCCCTCCGGGACTCCATACAATGAGCAGTTCTTC.